This entry lists 31 T cell receptor beta chains sequenced from one sample in a study of blood T cell repertoires in COVID-19. The method was immunoSEQ multiplex PCR; TCRdb's version includes in-frame clones alone and lacks a portion of them. The table lists 350,000 to 450,000 clones, over 85% of them singletons, with 1.5% to 2% in the top ten. Sequenced: PBMCs or T cells enriched from blood (not recorded which). These receptors were taken from a woman in her 30s who had recovered from COVID-19.

V and J are TRBV5-1 and TRBJ2-2; no reliable D call. Germline CDR1 is SGHRS and CDR2 is YFSETQ. The CDR3 is 13 residues long. V was pared by 7 bases and J by 4 bases, with 11 bases between. The CDR3 DNA is TGCGCCAGCCGGAGAGACGGCACCGGGGAGCTGTTTTTT. Its protein product is CASRRDGTGELFF. Using reference TRBV5-1 and TRBJ2-2 for the parts outside the CDR3, the full variable domain is KAGVTQTPRYLIKTRGQQVTLSCSPISGHRSVSWYQQTPGQGLQFLFEYFSETQRNKGNFPGRFSGRQFSNSRSEMNVSTLELGDSALYLCASRRDGTGELFFGEGSRLTVL.

This clone was detected a few times. J is TRBJ1-2 and V is TRBV18, with D perhaps TRBD1 (5 bases). Germline CDR1 is KGHSH and CDR2 is LQKENI. V dropped 3 bases and J dropped 8 bases, with 16 bases sitting between them. CDR3 size: 14 residues. CDR3 amino acids: CASSPDSGSGGYTF. The CDR3 DNA is TGTGCCAGCTCACCCGACAGTGGCTCAGGGGGCTACACCTTC.

V gene TRBV18 combines with J gene TRBJ1-1, with D perhaps TRBD1 (6 bases). The CDR3 has 17 residues. The V gene's germline CDR1 is KGHSH and CDR2 LQKENI. The germline V and J ends were trimmed by 1 base and 1 base, with 16 bases remaining between them. In DNA, the CDR3 is TGTGCCAGCTCACCACGAGACCCTGGACAGACGAACACTGAAGCTTTCTTT. Amino acids: CASSPRDPGQTNTEAFF. The entire variable domain, with the rest obtained from reference TRBV18 and TRBJ1-1, is as follows: NAGVMQNPRHLVRRRGQEARLRCSPMKGHSHVYWYRQLPEEGLKFMVYLQKENIIDESGMPKERFSAEFPKEGPSILRIQQVVRGDSAAYFCASSPRDPGQTNTEAFFGQGTRLTVV.

V is TRBV28 and J is TRBJ1-1, with D hard to call. Trimming stripped 6 bases from V and 8 bases from J, with 10 bases between. This CDR3 spans 11 amino acids. CDR1 is MDHEN and CDR2 is SYDVKM in the germline V gene. The CDR3 DNA follows: TGTGCCAGCAGGGACTCTTGGGAAGCTTTCTTT. This translates into CASRDSWEAFF.

The J gene is TRBJ2-1, the V gene TRBV6-5; TRBD1 aligns across 7 bases. Trimming cost V 6 bases and J 4 bases; bases outside gene matches: 6. Germline CDR1 and CDR2: MNHEY and SVGAGI. The CDR3 has 14 residues. CDR3 coding DNA: TGTGCCAGCAGCACAGGGGATTATTACAATGAGCAGTTCTTC. Its translation: CASSTGDYYNEQFF.

This clone was seen more than once but under ten times. The J gene is TRBJ1-4, the V gene TRBV9; possibly TRBD1 for D (5 bases). The length of the CDR3 is 16 residues. Per the germline V gene, CDR1 is SGDLS and CDR2 is YYNGEE. The V gene lost 3 bases and the J gene lost 4 bases, with 16 bases spanning the gap. CDR3 in amino acids: CASSAPSLGLNEKLFF. CDR3 bases: TGTGCCAGCAGCGCTCCTAGTTTGGGGCTTAATGAAAAACTGTTTTTT.

The rearrangement joins TRBV30 to TRBJ1-3, with a possible D match to TRBD1 (6 bases). CDR3 size: 12 residues. V was pared by 3 bases and J by 8 bases, with 11 bases between. Germline loops: CDR1 GTSNPN, CDR2 SVGIG (reference sequence). The CDR3 spells CAWRDSRDTIYF. The CDR3 DNA follows: TGTGCCTGGAGGGACAGCCGAGACACCATATATTTT.

Of note for this clone: Other DNA sequences in the sample encode the same CDR3. The gene calls are TRBV18 and TRBJ1-1; TRBD1 matches 8 bases. Trimming took 3 bases from V and 5 from J; bases not matched to a gene: 5. The CDR3 has 14 residues. Looked up from germline, CDR1 is KGHSH and CDR2 is LQKENI. The CDR3 region is CASSPTGAGTEAFF. In DNA, the CDR3 is TGTGCCAGCTCACCGACAGGGGCGGGAACTGAAGCTTTCTTT.

This chain connects TRBV11-2 to TRBJ2-4; D unclear. V lost 5 bases and J 0 bases, leaving 11 bases between the germline ends. Germline V gene lookup returns CDR1 SGHAT and CDR2 FQNNGV. The CDR3 consists of 15 residues. The CDR3 loop reads CASSALNEAKNIQYF. CDR3 DNA sequence: TGTGCCAGCAGCGCCCTAAATGAAGCCAAAAACATTCAGTACTTC. The variable domain in full, completed from reference TRBV11-2 and TRBJ2-4, reads EAGVAQSPRYKIIEKRQSVAFWCNPISGHATLYWYQQILGQGPKLLIQFQNNGVVDDSQLPKDRFSAERLKGVDSTLKIQPAKLEDSAVYLCASSALNEAKNIQYFGAGTRLSVL.

This clone was counted a single time. The chain joins TRBV5-1 to TRBJ2-5, with 13 nucleotides matching TRBD2. The V and J ends lost 4 bases and 2 bases, in that order; junction bases with no gene match: 8. CDR3 size: 17 residues. CDR1 is SGHRS, CDR2 YFSETQ, per germline. The CDR3 sequence: CASSTGLAGALQETQYF. DNA for the CDR3: TGCGCCAGCAGCACAGGACTAGCGGGAGCGTTACAAGAGACCCAGTACTTC.

V and J are TRBV7-8 and TRBJ2-7; D ambiguous. The CDR3 loop spans 14 amino acids. V was clipped by 2 bases and J by 5 bases, with 13 bases between them. Germline V gene lookup returns CDR1 SGHVS and CDR2 FQNEAQ. The CDR3 nucleotides are TGTGCCAGCAGCTTAAAGAGGTCCCTCCACGAGCAGTACTTC. This encodes CASSLKRSLHEQYF.

The J gene is TRBJ2-1, the V gene TRBV28, with D perhaps TRBD1 (5 bases). Deletions cut 8 bases from V and 1 base from J, with 21 bases between. This CDR3 region has 17 residues. CDR1 and CDR2 (germline): MDHEN, SYDVKM. DNA of the CDR3: TGTGCCAGCCTCCCCACTTGGGGCAGTGGTTCCTACAATGAGCAGTTCTTC. This encodes CASLPTWGSGSYNEQFF.

The V gene is TRBV20-1, the J gene TRBJ1-1; D call uncertain. CDR3 length: 11 residues. Trimming left V 0 bases short and J 10 bases short, with 9 bases between. CDR1 is DFQATT, CDR2 SNEGSKA, per germline (reference sequence). DNA for the CDR3: TGCAGTGCTAGAGAAAGCCTGATAGCTTTCTTT. Residues: CSARESLIAFF.

The chain carries TRBV15 and TRBJ1-1; unclear D gene. This CDR3 is built from 16 residues. Germline V gives CDR1 LNHNV, CDR2 YYDKDF (reference sequence). V lost 0 bases and J 0 bases, leaving 11 bases between the germline ends. This CDR3 is CATSRDATRVNTEAFF. As DNA, the CDR3 is TGTGCCACCAGCAGAGACGCGACGAGGGTGAACACTGAAGCTTTCTTT.

The V call is TRBV15, the J call TRBJ2-1; 11 nucleotides line up with TRBD2. The CDR3 length is 16 residues. V lost 5 bases and J lost 9; bases outside the gene matches: 12. Germline V lookup: CDR1 LNHNV, CDR2 YYDKDF (reference sequence). This CDR3 reads CATSPLAGGSGGEQFF. CDR3 in DNA: TGTGCCACCAGCCCTCTAGCGGGGGGCTCGGGAGGTGAGCAGTTCTTC.

The J gene is TRBJ1-4, the V gene TRBV19; the D gene is possibly TRBD1 (6 bases). Germline assignment: CDR1 LNHDA and CDR2 SQIVND (reference sequence). V was cut by 0 bases and J by 0 bases, with 17 bases left in between. This CDR3 contains 19 residues. The CDR3 coding sequence is TGTGCCAGTAGTATAGATCTATTGGGACACGAGACAACTAATGAAAAACTGTTTTTT. It is translated as CASSIDLLGHETTNEKLFF.

The chain couples TRBV29-1 to TRBJ1-5; the D gene is possibly TRBD1 (5 bases). CDR1 and CDR2 from the germline V gene are SQVTM and ANQGSEA. CDR3 size: 15 residues. V lost 4 bases, J lost 4 bases, and 17 bases lay in between. CDR3 region: CSVGKGPGRNQPQHF. Here the CDR3 DNA reads TGCAGCGTTGGAAAGGGCCCAGGGCGAAATCAGCCCCAGCATTTT.

The chain combines TRBV29-1 with TRBJ1-1; perhaps TRBD1 as D (6 bases). V was clipped by 7 bases and J by 0 bases, with 12 bases between them. Looked up from germline, CDR1 is SQVTM and CDR2 is ANQGSEA. CDR3 length: 13 amino acids. The CDR3 DNA reads TGCAGCGCCTCGACAGGCATGAACACTGAAGCTTTCTTT. Its translation is CSASTGMNTEAFF.

The gene calls are TRBV5-1 and TRBJ2-1; 12 nucleotides align to TRBD2. This CDR3 region has 16 residues. The germline gives CDR1 SGHRS, CDR2 YFSETQ. J lost 2 bases, V lost 4 bases, and 4 bases had no gene match. CDR3 loop: CASSTGLAGTYNEQFF. CDR3 DNA: TGCGCCAGCAGCACCGGACTAGCGGGGACCTACAATGAGCAGTTCTTC. Supplemented by reference TRBV5-1 and TRBJ2-1, the full variable domain reads KAGVTQTPRYLIKTRGQQVTLSCSPISGHRSVSWYQQTPGQGLQFLFEYFSETQRNKGNFPGRFSGRQFSNSRSEMNVSTLELGDSALYLCASSTGLAGTYNEQFFGPGTRLTVL.

The V and J genes are TRBV6-5 and TRBJ2-7; TRBD2 agrees at 9 bases. Germline CDR1 reads MNHEY; CDR2 reads SVGAGI. Unmatched junction bases numbered 13, after V lost 8 bases and J lost 5 bases. CDR3 size: 15 residues. This chain's CDR3 is CASWGWVAGEHEQYF. The CDR3 coding sequence is TGTGCCAGCTGGGGCTGGGTAGCGGGAGAACACGAGCAGTACTTC.

This chain connects TRBV6-5 to TRBJ1-6, with a possible D match to TRBD1 (6 bases). Trimming stripped 2 bases from V and 8 bases from J, with 10 bases between. Germline CDR1 is MNHEY and CDR2 is SVGAGI. CDR3 length equals 14 residues. The CDR3 protein is CASSYGRGYSPLHF. CDR3 DNA: TGTGCCAGCAGTTACGGGAGGGGGTATTCACCCCTCCACTTT.

The rearrangement uses TRBV19 and TRBJ1-5; the D gene is possibly TRBD1 (5 bases). The CDR3 consists of 17 residues. Looked up from germline, CDR1 is LNHDA and CDR2 is SQIVND (reference sequence). V gave up 1 base and J gave up 1 base, with 14 bases separating them. The CDR3 region is CASSIAPAGVSNQPQHF. CDR3 bases: TGTGCCAGTAGTATAGCCCCGGCGGGGGTAAGCAATCAGCCCCAGCATTTT.

CDR3 in amino acids: CASSLVTGISEYGYTF. The CDR3 region has the DNA TGTGCCAGCAGCTTAGTAACAGGGATATCCGAATATGGCTACACCTTC. The J gene is TRBJ1-2, the V gene TRBV11-3; the D gene is possibly TRBD1 (6 bases). Germline V CDR1 and CDR2: SGHNT, YENEEA. The length of the CDR3 is 16 residues. With 1 base removed from V and 5 bases from J, the gap between germline ends came to 17 bases.

This sequence joins TRBV7-2 and TRBJ2-1; possibly TRBD2 for D (5 bases). The CDR3 loop spans 14 amino acids. CDR1 is SGHTA, CDR2 FQGNSA, per germline. With 5 bases removed from V and 10 bases from J, the gap between germline ends came to 18 bases. The CDR3 protein is CASSPTLWWREQFF. As DNA, the CDR3 is TGTGCCAGCAGCCCCACGCTTTGGTGGAGGGAGCAGTTCTTC.

The chain combines TRBV6-1 with TRBJ2-3; 7 bases fit TRBD2. The CDR3 contains 16 residues. The germline gives CDR1 MNHNS, CDR2 SASEGT. V shed 3 bases, J shed 3 bases, and the junction held 9 bases outside the gene matches. The CDR3 DNA is TGTGCCAGCAGTGAGTCCGTGCGGGGGTGGACAGATACGCAGTATTTT. Encoded protein: CASSESVRGWTDTQYF.

This chain connects TRBV20-1 to TRBJ2-1, with a possible D match to TRBD1 (6 bases). This CDR3 is built from 14 residues. CDR1 and CDR2 from the germline V gene are DFQATT and SNEGSKA (reference sequence). Trimming left V 3 bases short and J 3 bases short, with 12 bases between. In nucleotides, the CDR3 is TGCAGTGCTAGTTCCAGGGGAAACTACAATGAGCAGTTCTTC. Amino acids: CSASSRGNYNEQFF.

In its sample, this clone was seen a few times. The chain combines TRBV6-1 with TRBJ1-3; D is unresolved. The V gene lost 3 bases and the J gene lost 4 bases, with 13 bases spanning the gap. This CDR3 comprises 15 residues. The germline CDR1 and CDR2 sequences are MNHNS and SASEGT. The CDR3 sequence: CASSDGRSYGNTIYF. The CDR3 nucleotides read TGTGCCAGCAGTGACGGGAGGTCATACGGAAACACCATATATTTT.

Only a few counts were recorded for this clone. The genes are TRBV18 and TRBJ2-7; 11 bases map to TRBD2. Germline-derived CDR1 and CDR2 are KGHSH and LQKENI. J was trimmed by 0 bases and V by 4 bases; bases with no gene match: 8. The length of the CDR3 is 17 residues. The CDR3 sequence is CASSHLLAGEISYEQYF. The DNA for the CDR3 is TGTGCCAGCTCACACCTACTAGCGGGGGAAATCTCCTACGAGCAGTACTTC.

Only one count was recorded for this clone. The chain combines TRBV4-1 with TRBJ1-2; 8 bases align to TRBD1. Germline loops: CDR1 MGHRA, CDR2 YSYEKL. The V segment lost 1 base and the J segment 8 bases; nucleotides outside the gene matches: 15. The CDR3 loop spans 17 amino acids. The CDR3 sequence: CASSQGPGGAYLRGYTF. CDR3 bases: TGCGCCAGCAGCCAAGGGCCAGGGGGCGCGTATTTACGCGGCTACACCTTC.

The chain links TRBV24-1 to TRBJ2-1, with 9 bases fitting TRBD1. CDR1 is KGHDR, CDR2 SFDVKD, per germline. The V and J ends lost 3 bases and 9 bases, in that order; junction bases with no gene match: 11. The CDR3 has 16 amino acids. CDR3 loop: CATSDATGGGGFEQFF. The CDR3 DNA reads as TGTGCCACCAGTGATGCCACAGGGGGCGGGGGATTTGAGCAGTTCTTC.

V gene TRBV19 combines with J gene TRBJ2-7, with 10 positions matching TRBD2. This CDR3 is built from 15 residues. After removal of 6 bases from V and 7 bases from J, the junction contained 12 bases not matched to a gene. Germline loops: CDR1 LNHDA, CDR2 SQIVND (reference sequence). DNA for the CDR3: TGTGCCAGTAGCCCCATTAGCGGGGGGCCTCTGGAGCAGTACTTC. This codes for CASSPISGGPLEQYF.